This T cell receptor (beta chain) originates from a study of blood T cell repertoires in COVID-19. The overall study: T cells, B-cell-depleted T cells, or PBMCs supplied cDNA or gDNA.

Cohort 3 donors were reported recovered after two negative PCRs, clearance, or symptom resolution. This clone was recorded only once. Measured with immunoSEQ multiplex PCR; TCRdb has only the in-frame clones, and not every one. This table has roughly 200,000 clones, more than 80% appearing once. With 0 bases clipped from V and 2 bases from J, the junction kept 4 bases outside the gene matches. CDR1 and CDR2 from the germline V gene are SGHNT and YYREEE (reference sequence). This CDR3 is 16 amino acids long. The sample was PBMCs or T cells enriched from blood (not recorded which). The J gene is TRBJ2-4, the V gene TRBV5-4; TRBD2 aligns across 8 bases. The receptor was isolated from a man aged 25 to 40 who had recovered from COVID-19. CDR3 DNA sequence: TGTGCCAGCAGCTTGGAAGGCGGGGGGTCCAAAAACATTCAGTACTTC. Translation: CASSLEGGGSKNIQYF.